Below, 9 T cell receptor beta chains from the same sample are listed, as sequenced in a study of shared clonotypes between healthy human individuals. Clones were sequenced by immunoSEQ multiplex PCR, and TCRdb holds only the in-frame ones, with some missing. Seen here are about 2.3 million clones, approximately 93% observed once, and the top ten hold 0.39%. Sequencing was carried out using naive CD4+ T cells from PBMCs. Sample subset: CD45RA+ positively selected. The receptors originated from a man between 18 and 35 years old in good health. Some clones in this sample may be carry-over from other donors' samples.

With respect to this clone: Other DNA sequences in this specimen translate into the identical CDR3. V usage is TRBV5-1 and J usage is TRBJ1-4; D is ambiguous. This CDR3 is 14 amino acids long. Trimming cost V 2 bases and J 4 bases, with 9 bases left between them. In germline, CDR1 is SGHRS, CDR2 YFSETQ. The CDR3 protein is CASSFGSSNEKLFF. The CDR3 DNA is TGCGCCAGCAGCTTCGGTTCTAGTAATGAAAAACTGTTTTTT.

The gene calls are TRBV28 and TRBJ2-3; the D gene is possibly TRBD1 (6 bases). V was shortened by 7 bases and J by 4 bases, with 15 bases between the two germline ends. The CDR3 is made up of 14 amino acids. Germline CDR1 is MDHEN and CDR2 is SYDVKM. Here the CDR3 reads CASTPHEGADTQYF. CDR3 in DNA: TGTGCCAGCACGCCCCACGAGGGGGCAGATACGCAGTATTTT.

The J gene is TRBJ2-7, the V gene TRBV18; no clear D gene. Trimming removed 1 base at V and 2 bases at J, with 9 bases between. CDR3 size: 14 residues. Per the germline V gene, CDR1 is KGHSH and CDR2 is LQKENI. CDR3 amino acids: CASSPLDGPYEQYF. DNA for the CDR3: TGTGCCAGCTCACCACTGGACGGACCCTACGAGCAGTACTTC.

Comments on this clone: Other DNA sequences in this sample translate to the same CDR3. The chain recombines TRBV7-3 with TRBJ2-2; D may correspond to TRBD1 or TRBD2 (5 bases each). The CDR3 is 13 residues long. V lost 2 bases, J lost 6 bases, and 7 bases lay in between. Germline V gene lookup returns CDR1 SGHTA and CDR2 FQGTGA. DNA of the CDR3: TGTGCCAGCAGCTTAGGGGGTGCCGGGGAGCTGTTTTTT. It translates to CASSLGGAGELFF.

The CDR3 DNA sequence: TGTGCCAGTAGTTTTACAGACCGCAATCAGCCCCAGCATTTT. Its protein is CASSFTDRNQPQHF. V is TRBV19 and J is TRBJ1-5; no clear D gene. In germline, CDR1 is LNHDA, CDR2 SQIVND (reference sequence). The V and J ends lost 5 bases and 2 bases respectively, with 10 bases between them. The CDR3 runs 14 residues.

The chain couples TRBV27 to TRBJ2-3, with TRBD2 matching 8 bases. Unmatched junction bases numbered 10, after V lost 7 bases and J lost 4 bases. Germline CDR1 MNHEY, CDR2 SMNVEV (reference sequence). The CDR3 covers 15 residues. The CDR3 DNA reads TGTGCCAGCAATCCCCCCGGGAGGGCCGCAGATACGCAGTATTTT. As protein: CASNPPGRAADTQYF.

V is TRBV10-3 and J is TRBJ1-4, with D unresolved. Trimming left V 0 bases short and J 7 bases short, with 12 bases between. CDR1 and CDR2 (germline): ENHRY, SYGVKD. CDR3 length equals 15 residues. CDR3 protein: CAISESRGGSEKLFF. The CDR3 DNA reads as TGTGCCATCAGTGAGTCCCGGGGAGGTAGTGAAAAACTGTTTTTT.

The chain carries TRBV5-4 and TRBJ2-1; no definite D call. CDR3 length: 14 amino acids. V gave up 0 bases and J gave up 9 bases, with 13 bases separating them. CDR1 is SGHNT, CDR2 YYREEE, per germline (reference sequence). The CDR3 here is CASSLALGPGEQFF. In DNA form, the CDR3 reads TGTGCCAGCAGCTTGGCCCTGGGCCCGGGTGAGCAGTTCTTC.

This clone was seen just once. The sample contains more than one DNA sequence encoding this CDR3. The rearrangement uses TRBV5-1 and TRBJ2-2, with TRBD1 matching 9 bases. The CDR3 totals 15 residues. V was pared by 4 bases and J by 4 bases, with 5 bases of the junction left unmatched. Germline lookup yields CDR1 SGHRS and CDR2 YFSETQ. This CDR3 is CASSVDRGGTGELFF. As DNA, the CDR3 is TGCGCCAGCAGCGTGGACAGGGGTGGCACCGGGGAGCTGTTTTTT.